The clone carrying this TCR beta chain has only a few counts. Its target is not known. Time point reported: late sampling 161 to 241 days after vaccination in a few convalescent patients. Treatment meaning: approximately nine-day PBMC culture with coronavirus spike peptide pools or control peptides (ViraFEST assay). An Oncomine TCR Beta short-read assay was used to sequence the DNA from cultured CD4+ T cells. TCRdb used MiXCR to reprocess the PCR reads, holding one entry per CDR3 protein. The table includes about 24,000 distinct CDR3 sequences, 40% to 50% detected once. This CDR3 is 14 amino acids long. The ends lost 3 bases at V and 9 bases at J; junction bases unmatched: 10. CDR1 SGHTA and CDR2 FQGNSA come from the germline V gene. This sample stems from a study of vaccination and CD4 T cells after COVID-19. Study-wide context: The post-vaccine samples came a median roughly 70 days after dose two (range 14 to 241).

The V and J genes are TRBV7-2 and TRBJ2-5; 7 bases are shared with TRBD2. The sequence was obtained from a human donor who had recovered from COVID-19. This material consisted of CD4+ T cells from blood, cultured in vitro, taken about 7 months after SARS-CoV-2 vaccination. The chain's CDR3 is CASSLSASGTAQYF. The CDR3 DNA reads TGTGCCAGCAGCTTGTCCGCTAGCGGTACGGCCCAGTACTTC.